The present entry profiles one T cell receptor (beta chain) with its context. Its antigen is still unknown. Base qualities are not recorded, but no much larger clone differs from it by a single base. Libraries came from RACE. Sequencer: NextSeq 500. Library preparation attached unique molecular identifiers to individual cDNA molecules for quantitative, reproducible TCR counting. Each blood RNA sample was used to sequence both TCR alpha and TCR beta chains. The study's processing was this. Samples had a median of approximately 93,000 TCRs, with a range from about 23,224 to 750,000. The Decombinator software suite was used to annotate the V, J and CDR3 of the TCR reads. To make PS versus PT1 abundance plots, every sample was subsampled to the same number of TCRs (28,000). TCRs were defined as expanded if absent before sensitization and observed at least eight times at the 2-week time point. The raw public data were reprocessed by TCRdb itself: fastp quality trimming at Q25, MiXCR clonotype calling, in-frame beta chains only. CDR3 protein sequences are deduplicated, and each keeps its most common genes and DNA. The V and J calls and clone size are TCRdb's, not the authors'. This sample gives fewer than 200,000 distinct CDR3 sequences in total; 25% to 35% of them show up just once. Around 1.9% of the sample rests with the top ten.

The data were taken from a study of human T cells and chemical hapten exposure (dated by TCRdb to about 2021). General notes on the study: For sensitization, 2% DPC in acetone was applied to a 2 cm by 2 cm area of upper inner arm skin. Weekly therapeutic DPC doses were additionally applied to the scalp of patients throughout the approximately 24-week study period. Patch tests used Finn chambers with 0.01% DPC on the upper back, scored after 6 days by International Contact Dermatitis Research Group standards. The patient cohort, mostly female, included alopecia areata with under or over 50% scalp involvement, alopecia totalis and alopecia universalis. The libraries were sequenced as a pool, and the TCR yield per sample differed mostly because of small variations in library volumes within the pool. Peripheral blood TCR repertoire changes were tracked in vivo in alopecia patients during primary and secondary sensitization to the hapten diphenylcyclopropenone (DPC). Blood samples were taken from patients before sensitization (week 0) and at 2, 6 and about 24 weeks after DPC sensitization. Roughly 30 alopecia patients provided blood for TCR sequencing at one to four time points (pre-sensitization, 2, 6 and 24 weeks). What the authors observed across the whole study: Alopecia, a presumed autoimmune disease, was present in all patients, so the immune response of the patients might differ from that of healthy individuals. Significantly more large CDR3 similarity clusters were formed by expanded TCRs than by pre-sensitization or healthy control sets, consistent with antigen-driven responses. Repeated subsampling changed both the strength of the expansion versus patch-test correlation and the threshold at which that correlation became significant. The number of PT1 expanded TCRs positively correlated with patch test score, significant at thresholds 8, 16 and 32 but not 4. DPC sensitization did not change the number of TCRs with a frequency above 1 in 1000, and there was no evidence of changes in global repertoire structure.

What the time point label conveys for this sample: patch test 3, about 24 weeks after DPC sensitization. Sample treatment or condition, as interpreted from the label and publication: therapeutic diphenylcyclopropenone sensitization with weekly scalp DPC. At every patch-test visit, the blood draw took place before the patch test was put on. Patients were eligible if aged 18 to 70, diagnosed with alopecia and judged suitable for DPC therapy, and pregnant patients were excluded. Total RNA was extracted from unfractionated whole blood that had been collected in Tempus Blood RNA tubes. Trimming removed 4 bases from V and 1 base from J, leaving 8 bases between the germline ends. Taken from the germline V gene, the CDR1 and CDR2 loops are MGHRA and YSYEKL. Inclusive of the bounding cysteine and phenylalanine, the CDR3 is 14 residues long. CDR3 DNA is the only sequence kept; it has 42 bases, read in frame from the first base.

This receptor was identified in a woman in her late teens or twenties with alopecia areata. Some clones in this sample may be carry-over from other donors' samples. Rearrangement joined TRBV4-1 to TRBJ2-1; the D gene remains uncertain. The input for sequencing was whole blood, taken in connection with sensitization to the hapten diphenylcyclopropenone (DPC). The sequenced DNA: TGCGCCAGCAGCCTGGGTGGATCCTACAATGAGCAGTTCTTC. It translates as CASSLGGSYNEQFF.